Sequencing of this T cell receptor beta chain was carried out in a study of cytomegalovirus exposure and HLA in healthy donors. This clone occurred a few times. The germline V gene encodes CDR1 GTSNPN and CDR2 SVGIG (reference sequence). V gave up 4 bases and J gave up 6 bases; unmatched junction bases: 9. The CDR3 contains 15 residues. This PCR relied on a set of 60 Vbeta primers and 13 Jbeta primers. Sequencing was performed with immunoSEQ multiplex PCR; in TCRdb, only in-frame clones are kept and a portion is missing. The table records 110,000 to 150,000 clones, approximately 9% of them present only once.

The sequence came from a male donor in good health and CMV-seronegative. This chain uses TRBV30 with TRBJ2-1; 10 bases align to TRBD2. The sequenced material came from PBMCs. CDR3 region: CAWKESGRAPNEQFF. The CDR3 DNA is TGTGCCTGGAAAGAAAGCGGGAGGGCCCCCAATGAGCAGTTCTTC.